This TCR beta chain is drawn from a study of identical twins. Study-wide results and caveats: Twins shared beta out-of-frame sequences in excess, but this excess was weaker. Fewer insertions marked abundant cord blood beta clonotypes; young adult naive trended weakly, memory not at all.

Comment on this clonotype: Its antigen is still unknown.

CDR1 DFQATT and CDR2 SNEGSKA come from the germline V gene (reference sequence). This CDR3 spans 10 amino acids. The ends were cut back, 8 bases at V and 6 bases at J, with 11 bases in the middle. Each CDR3 protein gets one entry after TCRdb re-called the 5' RACE reads with MiXCR. The sample has approximately 670,000 distinct CDR3 sequences, around 6.1% seen once. This TCR was sampled from a man younger than 35 in good health. The chain uses TRBV20-1 and TRBJ2-7; the D is unclear. The sequenced sample consisted of naive T cells sorted from blood. The chain's CDR3 is CSSLGLEQYF. CDR3 sequence (DNA): TGCAGTTCTCTAGGTCTCGAGCAGTACTTC.